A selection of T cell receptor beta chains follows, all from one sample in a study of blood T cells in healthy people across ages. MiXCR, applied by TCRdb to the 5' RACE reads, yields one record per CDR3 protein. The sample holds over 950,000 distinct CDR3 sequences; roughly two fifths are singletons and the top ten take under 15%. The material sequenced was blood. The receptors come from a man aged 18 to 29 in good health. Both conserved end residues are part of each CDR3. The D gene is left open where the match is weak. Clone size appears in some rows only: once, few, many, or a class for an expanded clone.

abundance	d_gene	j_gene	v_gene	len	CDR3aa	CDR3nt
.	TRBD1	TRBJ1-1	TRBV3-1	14	CASSWTGDNTEAFF	TGTGCCAGCAGTTGGACAGGGGACAACACTGAAGCTTTCTTT
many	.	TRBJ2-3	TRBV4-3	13	CASSQVDTDTQYF	TGCGCCAGCAGCCAAGTAGACACAGATACGCAGTATTTT
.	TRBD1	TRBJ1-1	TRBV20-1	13	CSGEGQGPTEAFF	TGCAGTGGAGAAGGACAGGGTCCCACTGAAGCTTTCTTT
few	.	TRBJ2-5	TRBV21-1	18	CASSKPGVAGDFKETQYF	TGTGCCAGCAGCAAACCGGGGGTAGCGGGGGATTTTAAGGAGACCCAGTACTTC
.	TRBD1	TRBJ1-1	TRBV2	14	CASSGGQGAHAAFF	TGTGCCAGCAGCGGGGGACAGGGAGCTCACGCAGCTTTCTTT
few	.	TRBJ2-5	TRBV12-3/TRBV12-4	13	CASSLYFRETQYF	TGTGCCAGCAGTTTATATTTTAGAGAGACCCAGTACTTC
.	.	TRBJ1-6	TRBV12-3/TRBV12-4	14	CASSSAGSNSPLHF	TGTGCCAGCAGTTCGGCAGGGAGTAATTCACCCCTCCACTTT
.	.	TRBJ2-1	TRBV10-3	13	CAIGDNSYNEQFF	TGTGCCATCGGGGACAACTCCTACAATGAGCAGTTCTTC
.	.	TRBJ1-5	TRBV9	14	CASSPNRGIQPQHF	TGTGCCAGCAGCCCCAATAGGGGTATTCAGCCCCAGCATTTT
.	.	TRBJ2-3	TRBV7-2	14	CASSPSIYTDTQYF	TGTGCCAGCAGCCCTAGTATCTACACAGATACGCAGTATTTT
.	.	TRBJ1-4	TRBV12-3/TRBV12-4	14	CATAQDATNEKLFF	TGTGCCACGGCCCAAGACGCAACTAATGAAAAACTGTTTTTT
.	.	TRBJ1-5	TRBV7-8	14	CASSLVGAGRLQHF	TGTGCCAGCAGCTTAGTAGGGGCCGGAAGGCTCCAGCATTTT
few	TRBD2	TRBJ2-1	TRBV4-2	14	CASGLGGGGNEQFF	TGTGCCAGCGGACTTGGCGGGGGGGGCAATGAGCAGTTCTTC
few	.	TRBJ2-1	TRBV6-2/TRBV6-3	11	CASSRRNEQFF	TGTGCCAGCAGTAGACGAAATGAGCAGTTCTTC
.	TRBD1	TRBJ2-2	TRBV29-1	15	CSGTQGASNTGELFF	TGCAGCGGGACTCAGGGGGCTTCGAACACCGGGGAGCTGTTTTTT
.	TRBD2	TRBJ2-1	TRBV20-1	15	CSARDRLAGSNEQFF	TGCAGTGCTAGAGATCGCCTAGCGGGATCCAATGAGCAGTTCTTC
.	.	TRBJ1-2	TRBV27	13	CASSLRWEGGYTF	TGTGCCAGCAGTTTAAGGTGGGAAGGTGGATACACCTTC
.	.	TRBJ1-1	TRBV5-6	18	CASSLATTRRAMNTEAFF	TGTGCCAGCAGCTTGGCCACAACTCGTCGGGCTATGAACACTGAAGCTTTCTTT
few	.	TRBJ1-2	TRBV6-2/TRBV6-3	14	CASSSQGTIIGYTF	TGTGCCAGCAGTAGCCAGGGGACAATCATTGGCTACACCTTC
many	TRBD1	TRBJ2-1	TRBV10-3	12	CAITTGVDEQFF	TGTGCCATCACCACAGGGGTGGATGAGCAGTTCTTC
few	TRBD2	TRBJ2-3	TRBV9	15	CASSLSGAPTDTQYF	TGTGCCAGCAGCTTGAGCGGGGCCCCCACAGATACGCAGTATTTT
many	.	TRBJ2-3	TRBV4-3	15	CASSHRARSTDTQYF	TGCGCCAGCAGCCACCGCGCCCGAAGCACAGATACGCAGTATTTT
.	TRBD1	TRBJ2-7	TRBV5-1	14	CASSENTGDHEQYF	TGCGCCAGCAGCGAAAATACAGGGGACCACGAGCAGTACTTC
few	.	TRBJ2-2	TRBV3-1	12	CASSPEGRELFF	TGTGCCAGCAGCCCTGAGGGACGGGAGCTGTTTTTT
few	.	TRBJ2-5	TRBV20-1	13	CSATTAVGETQYF	TGCAGTGCTACGACCGCAGTAGGGGAGACCCAGTACTTC
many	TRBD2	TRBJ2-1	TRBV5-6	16	CASSISGGAPYNEQFF	TGTGCCAGCAGCATTAGCGGGGGGGCCCCGTACAATGAGCAGTTCTTC
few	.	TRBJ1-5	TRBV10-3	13	CAISEGGSQPQHF	TGTGCCATCAGTGAGGGGGGGTCTCAGCCCCAGCATTTT
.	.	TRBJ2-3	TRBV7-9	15	CASTFGTRPTDTQYF	TGTGCCAGCACCTTCGGGACAAGGCCCACAGATACGCAGTATTTT
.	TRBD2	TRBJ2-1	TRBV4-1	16	CASSQVVAGTHNEQFF	TGCGCCAGCAGCCAAGTCGTAGCGGGGACCCACAATGAGCAGTTCTTC
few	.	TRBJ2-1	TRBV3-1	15	CASSQGVFGYNEQFF	TGTGCCAGCAGCCAAGGGGTATTTGGTTACAATGAGCAGTTCTTC
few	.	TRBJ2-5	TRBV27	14	CASSFWGDQETQYF	TGTGCCTCCTCCTTCTGGGGAGACCAAGAGACCCAGTACTTC
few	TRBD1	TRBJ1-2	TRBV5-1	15	CASSLLTGQGYGYTF	TGCGCCAGCAGCTTGTTGACGGGACAGGGGTATGGCTACACCTTC
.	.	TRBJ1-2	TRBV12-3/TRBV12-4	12	CASSLGQNSYTF	TGTGCCAGCAGTTTAGGGCAGAATAGCTACACCTTC
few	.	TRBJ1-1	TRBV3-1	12	CASSQENVKAFF	TGTGCCAGCAGCCAAGAAAACGTTAAAGCTTTCTTT
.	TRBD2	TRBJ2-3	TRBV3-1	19	CASSQAIAVSGSLTDTQYF	TGTGCCAGCAGCCAAGCAATTGCTGTGAGCGGGAGCCTGACAGATACGCAGTATTTT
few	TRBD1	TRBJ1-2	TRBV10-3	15	CAIRTGTGGKDGYTF	TGTGCCATCAGGACCGGGACAGGGGGAAAGGATGGCTACACCTTC
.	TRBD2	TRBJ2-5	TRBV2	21	CASSEEFPGLAGGPEQETQYF	TGTGCCAGCAGTGAAGAGTTTCCGGGACTAGCGGGGGGGCCGGAACAAGAGACCCAGTACTTC
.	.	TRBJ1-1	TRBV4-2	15	CASSQEVRGNTEAFF	TGTGCCAGCAGCCAAGAGGTGCGTGGGAACACTGAAGCTTTCTTT
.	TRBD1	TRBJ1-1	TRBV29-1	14	CSVVARTGPLEAFF	TGCAGCGTTGTTGCGCGGACAGGGCCACTTGAAGCTTTCTTT
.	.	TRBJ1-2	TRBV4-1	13	CASSRLQVDGYTF	TGCGCCAGCAGCCGATTGCAGGTGGACGGCTACACCTTC
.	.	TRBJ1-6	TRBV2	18	CASHPRAYSQTQNSPLHF	TGTGCCAGCCACCCGAGAGCGTACAGCCAAACACAAAATTCACCCCTCCACTTT
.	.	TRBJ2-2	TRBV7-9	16	CASSLLQGRDTGELFF	TGTGCCAGCAGCTTGTTACAGGGCCGAGACACCGGGGAGCTGTTTTTT
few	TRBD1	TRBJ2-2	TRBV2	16	CATDQSRDRDTGELFF	TGTGCCACCGATCAATCCCGGGACAGGGACACCGGGGAGCTGTTTTTT
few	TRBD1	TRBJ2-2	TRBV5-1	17	CASSLEGTGRGTGELFF	TGCGCCAGCAGCTTGGAGGGGACAGGGAGAGGCACCGGGGAGCTGTTTTTT
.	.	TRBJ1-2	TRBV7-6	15	CASSLTGQTTYGYTF	TGTGCCAGCAGCTTAACTGGACAGACGACATATGGCTACACCTTC
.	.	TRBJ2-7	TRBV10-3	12	CAAVSMRDEQYF	TGTGCCGCCGTTTCTATGCGGGATGAGCAGTACTTC
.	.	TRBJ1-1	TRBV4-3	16	CASSQDGGGRRTEAFF	TGCGCCAGCAGCCAAGATGGTGGGGGTCGGAGGACTGAAGCTTTCTTT
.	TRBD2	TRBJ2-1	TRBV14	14	CASSQALAANEQFF	TGTGCCAGCAGCCAAGCCCTAGCGGCCAATGAGCAGTTCTTC
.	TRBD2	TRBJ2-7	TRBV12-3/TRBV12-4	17	CASSRLRLAGTYNEQYF	TGTGCCAGCAGCCGCCTCCGACTAGCGGGGACCTACAATGAGCAGTACTTC
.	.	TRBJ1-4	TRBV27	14	CATAQGGGNEKLFF	TGTGCCACCGCTCAGGGAGGAGGCAATGAAAAACTGTTTTTT
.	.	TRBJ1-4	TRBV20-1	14	CSASGGVPNEKLFF	TGCAGTGCTTCCGGGGGGGTGCCTAATGAAAAACTGTTTTTT